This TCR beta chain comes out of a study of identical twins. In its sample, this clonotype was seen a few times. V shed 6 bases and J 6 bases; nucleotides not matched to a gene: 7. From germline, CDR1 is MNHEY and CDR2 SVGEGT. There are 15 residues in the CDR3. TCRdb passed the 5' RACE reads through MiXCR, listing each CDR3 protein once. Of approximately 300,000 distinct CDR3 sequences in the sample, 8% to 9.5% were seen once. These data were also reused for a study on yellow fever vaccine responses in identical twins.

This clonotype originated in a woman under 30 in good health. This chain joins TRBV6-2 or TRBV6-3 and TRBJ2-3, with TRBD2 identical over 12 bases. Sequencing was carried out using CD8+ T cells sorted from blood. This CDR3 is CASSPGTSGSDTQYF. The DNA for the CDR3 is TGTGCCAGCAGCCCTGGGACTAGCGGGTCGGATACGCAGTATTTT.